This TCR beta chain stems from a study of cytotoxic CD8 clonotypes in ibrutinib-treated CLL. Study context: An average of about 260,000 productive templates and 94,082 productive rearrangements was obtained per sample. Study conclusions and caveats: With treatment, public clonotypes, which were uncommon, either contracted or remained stable. Starting clonality was above that of age-matched healthy donors and tracked circulating CD8+ T-cell counts. Clonality rose at ibrutinib response, held steady in sustained remission, and fell toward baseline at progression.

The data were produced by immunoSEQ multiplex PCR, yet TCRdb's version contains in-frame clones alone and is incomplete. The table includes some 92,000 clones, around 77% detected once. This CDR3 comprises 15 residues. Germline assignment: CDR1 SGHNT and CDR2 YYREEE (reference sequence). J gave up 5 bases and V 4 bases, and 11 bases lay outside the gene matches. Turning to this clone: The antigen is undetermined.

The chain links TRBV5-4 to TRBJ1-1; 7 nucleotides align to TRBD1. The sequence was collected from a human donor with chronic lymphocytic leukemia. The sequencing here drew on PBMCs, taken after 24 months of ibrutinib treatment. Written as DNA, the CDR3 is TGTGCCAGCAGCCTAGCAGGCAGGGGGTATACTGAAGCTTTCTTT. Its translation: CASSLAGRGYTEAFF. Full variable domain (outside the CDR3, taken from reference TRBV5-4 and TRBJ1-1): ETGVTQSPTHLIKTRGQQVTLRCSSQSGHNTVSWYQQALGQGPQFIFQYYREEENGRGNFPPRFSGLQFPNYSSELNVNALELDDSALYLCASSLAGRGYTEAFFGQGTRLTVV.